This T cell receptor beta chain was identified in a study of blood T cell repertoires in COVID-19. CDR1 is MDHEN and CDR2 is SYDVKM in the germline V gene. The CDR3 runs to 15 residues. With V trimmed by 2 bases and J by 10 bases, 6 bases remained unmatched. How the authors handled the data: Reference gene primer amplification yielded estimated nucleated cell counts. Clones were sequenced by immunoSEQ multiplex PCR, and TCRdb holds only the in-frame ones, with some missing. V and J calls and clone size are copied from that table; D and trimming were computed from the DNA. This sample has more than 150,000 clones, with approximately 79% found just once.

Sequencing used peripheral blood. The clonotype comes from a man aged 60 to 69 with active or convalescent COVID-19. The chain uses TRBV28 and TRBJ1-6; 9 nucleotides agree with TRBD1. CDR3 sequence (DNA): TGTGCCAGCAGTTTACGGGGACAGGGTATGTCACCCCTCCACTTT. As protein: CASSLRGQGMSPLHF.